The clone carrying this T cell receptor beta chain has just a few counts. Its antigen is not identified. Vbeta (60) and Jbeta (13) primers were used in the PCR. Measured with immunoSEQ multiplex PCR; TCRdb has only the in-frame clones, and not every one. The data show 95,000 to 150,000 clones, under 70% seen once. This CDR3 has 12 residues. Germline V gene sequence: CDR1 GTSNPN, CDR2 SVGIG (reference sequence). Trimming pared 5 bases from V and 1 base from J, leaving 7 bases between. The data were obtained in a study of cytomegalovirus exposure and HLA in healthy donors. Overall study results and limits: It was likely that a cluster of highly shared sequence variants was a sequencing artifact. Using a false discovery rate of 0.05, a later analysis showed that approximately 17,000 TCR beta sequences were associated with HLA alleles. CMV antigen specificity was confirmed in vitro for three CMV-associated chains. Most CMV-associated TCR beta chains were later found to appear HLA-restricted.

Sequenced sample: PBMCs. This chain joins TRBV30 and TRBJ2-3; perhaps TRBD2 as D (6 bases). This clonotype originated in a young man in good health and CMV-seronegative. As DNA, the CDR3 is TGTGCCTGGGGGAGGCGCACAGATACGCAGTATTTT. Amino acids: CAWGRRTDTQYF.